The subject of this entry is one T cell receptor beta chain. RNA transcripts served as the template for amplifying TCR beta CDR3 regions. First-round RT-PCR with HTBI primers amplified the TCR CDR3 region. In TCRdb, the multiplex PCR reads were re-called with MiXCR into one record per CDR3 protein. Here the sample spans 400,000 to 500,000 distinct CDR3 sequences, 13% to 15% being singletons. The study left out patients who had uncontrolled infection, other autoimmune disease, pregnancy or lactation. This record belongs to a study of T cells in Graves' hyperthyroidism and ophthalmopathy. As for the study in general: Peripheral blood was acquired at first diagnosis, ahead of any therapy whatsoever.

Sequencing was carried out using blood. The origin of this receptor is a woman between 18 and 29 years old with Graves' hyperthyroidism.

The DNA of the CDR3 is TGCGCCAGCAGCCAAGATCTTACGGCAACTAATGAAAAACTGTTTTTT. It codes for CASSQDLTATNEKLFF. The genes are TRBV4-1 and TRBJ1-4; D gene unclear. V was trimmed by 0 bases and J by 0 bases, leaving 8 bases between them. CDR1 and CDR2 from the germline V gene are MGHRA and YSYEKL. This CDR3 region has 16 residues.